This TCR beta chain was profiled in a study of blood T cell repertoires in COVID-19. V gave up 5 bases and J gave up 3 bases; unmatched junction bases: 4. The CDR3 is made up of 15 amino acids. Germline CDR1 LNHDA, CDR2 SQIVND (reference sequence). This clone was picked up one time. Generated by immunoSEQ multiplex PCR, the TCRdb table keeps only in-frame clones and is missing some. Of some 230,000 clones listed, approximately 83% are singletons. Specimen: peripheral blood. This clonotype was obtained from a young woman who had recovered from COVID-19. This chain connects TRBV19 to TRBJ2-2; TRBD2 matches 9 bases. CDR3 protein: CASSSQREDTGELFF. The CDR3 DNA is TGTGCCAGTAGTTCCCAGCGGGAGGACACCGGGGAGCTGTTTTTT.